The present TCR beta chain was sequenced within a study of blood T cell repertoires in COVID-19. Study in general: Sample material is recorded as cDNA or gDNA derived from T cells, B-cell-depleted T cells, or PBMCs.

Germline V gene lookup returns CDR1 LNHDA and CDR2 SQIVND (reference sequence). The CDR3 runs 14 residues. The V segment lost 5 bases and the J segment 9 bases; nucleotides outside the gene matches: 9. The table came from immunoSEQ multiplex PCR; TCRdb's copy has only in-frame clones and leaves some out. The repertoire includes under 500,000 clones, roughly 91% of them detected once, and 4.3% sits in the top ten. The chain has TRBV19 and TRBJ2-1; 8 positions match TRBD1. This receptor was obtained from a young woman with acute or convalescent COVID-19. Sequenced: peripheral blood. The CDR3 region is CASSWRQGLAEQFF. DNA for the CDR3: TGTGCCAGTAGTTGGAGACAGGGGTTGGCTGAGCAGTTCTTC.